What follows are 20 T cell receptor beta chains derived from one specimen sequenced in a study of identical twins. In TCRdb, the 5' RACE reads were re-called with MiXCR into one record per CDR3 protein. The data hold 510,000 or so distinct CDR3 sequences, with roughly 15% observed a single time. A further study also used this sample, focusing on yellow fever vaccine responses in identical twins.

Sequencing used CD4+ T cells sorted from blood. These receptors were collected from a woman between 18 and 29 years old in good health.

The genes are TRBV27 and TRBJ2-5; D may match TRBD1 or TRBD2 (5 bases each). V lost 6 bases, J lost 4 bases, and 18 bases lay in between. Germline CDR1 and CDR2: MNHEY and SMNVEV (reference sequence). This CDR3 comprises 15 residues. In nucleotides, the CDR3 is TGTGCCAGCAGCAGCGGACCTCAGGGACGAGAGACCCAGTACTTC. As protein: CASSSGPQGRETQYF.

The chain couples TRBV24-1 to TRBJ2-7, with a weak D call TRBD1 (6 bases). The V end was cut by 2 bases, the J end by 2 bases, with 12 bases between. CDR3 length: 15 residues. Germline loops: CDR1 KGHDR, CDR2 SFDVKD. CDR3 sequence (DNA): TGTGCCACCAGTGATTCAAGCCAGGGGACCTACGAGCAGTACTTC. This gives the protein CATSDSSQGTYEQYF.

The table lists this clonotype with a few counts. V usage is TRBV18 and J usage is TRBJ1-1; D may be TRBD1 (6 bases). Germline V gene data show CDR1 as KGHSH and CDR2 as LQKENI. V was clipped by 1 base and J by 2 bases, with 11 bases between them. The length of the CDR3 is 15 residues. The CDR3 here is CASSPLQGENTEAFF. The CDR3 DNA is TGTGCCAGCTCACCACTACAGGGAGAAAACACTGAAGCTTTCTTT.

This clonotype has only a few counts. The rearrangement uses TRBV2 and TRBJ2-1; 8 bases map to TRBD2. The trim removed 4 bases at V and 9 bases at J, leaving 14 bases unmatched. Germline values: CDR1 SNHLY, CDR2 FYNNEI. This CDR3 is 16 amino acids long. The CDR3 coding sequence is TGTGCCAGCAGTGTGGGCTACAGCGGGAGTATTGGTGAGCAGTTCTTC. Amino acid sequence: CASSVGYSGSIGEQFF.

This clonotype was seen ten or more times. The chain is built from TRBV12-3 or TRBV12-4 and TRBJ2-7; D gene ambiguous. The CDR3 covers 12 residues. Trimming left V 2 bases short and J 3 bases short, with 5 bases between. As DNA, the CDR3 is TGTGCCAGCAGTTTATTGTTCTACGAGCAGTACTTC. Amino acids: CASSLLFYEQYF.

The V and J genes are TRBV24-1 and TRBJ2-1, with 11 bases fitting TRBD2. Germline CDR1 reads KGHDR; CDR2 reads SFDVKD. The CDR3 totals 20 residues. V was clipped by 0 bases and J by 0 bases; unmatched bases: 9. The CDR3 DNA reads TGTGCCACCAGTGATTTGAGGGTAGCGGGAGGGGTTAGCTCCTACAATGAGCAGTTCTTC. Protein product: CATSDLRVAGGVSSYNEQFF.

This clonotype has only a few counts. V usage is TRBV28 and J usage is TRBJ2-7; D might be TRBD1 or TRBD2, each matching 6 bases. V dropped 4 bases and J dropped 5 bases, with 18 bases sitting between them. Germline CDR1 MDHEN, CDR2 SYDVKM. This CDR3 comprises 15 residues. CDR3: CASSSGLGGTHEQYV. CDR3 sequence (DNA): TGTGCCAGCAGTTCGGGCCTAGGGGGGACCCACGAGCAGTACGTC.

This clonotype was observed at least ten times. The chain recombines TRBV20-1 with TRBJ1-5, with D unresolved. The CDR3 covers 14 residues. Trimming cost V 1 base and J 0 bases, with 7 bases left between them. Germline V gene lookup returns CDR1 DFQATT and CDR2 SNEGSKA (reference sequence). The CDR3: CSARVQVSNQPQHF. The CDR3 DNA reads TGCAGTGCTAGAGTTCAGGTTAGCAATCAGCCCCAGCATTTT.

This chain links TRBV2 with TRBJ2-1, with D possibly being TRBD2 (6 bases). The V end was cut by 4 bases, the J end by 10 bases, with 14 bases between. Germline CDR1 reads SNHLY; CDR2 reads FYNNEI. The CDR3 covers 13 residues. This CDR3 is CASSGGGGLEQFF. In nucleotides, the CDR3 is TGTGCCAGCAGTGGTGGTGGGGGACTGGAGCAGTTCTTC.

V and J are TRBV6-1 and TRBJ1-2; 8 nucleotides align to TRBD1. The CDR3 has 13 amino acids. V gave up 5 bases and J gave up 5 bases; unmatched junction bases: 4. Germline CDR1 reads MNHNS; CDR2 reads SASEGT. This chain's CDR3 is CASSKTGAYGYTF. CDR3 DNA: TGTGCCAGCAGTAAGACAGGGGCTTATGGCTACACCTTC.

This clonotype occurred a few times. This chain joins TRBV29-1 and TRBJ2-7, with a tentative D call TRBD1 (5 bases). Per the germline V gene, CDR1 is SQVTM and CDR2 is ANQGSEA. The V end lost 4 bases, the J end lost 2 bases, and 9 bases lay between the germline ends. The CDR3 loop spans 12 amino acids. CDR3 DNA sequence: TGCAGCGTTGGCAGGGTCCCCTACGAGCAGTACTTC. It specifies CSVGRVPYEQYF.

The chain employs TRBV20-1 and TRBJ2-2; D perhaps matches TRBD2 (7 bases). Per germline, CDR1 DFQATT and CDR2 SNEGSKA (reference sequence). Trimming took off 6 bases at V and 5 bases at J, with 19 bases between the two ends. The CDR3 is 15 residues long. The DNA of the CDR3 is TGCAGTGCCCGAGCCCCGGGGGGCGGTACCGGGGAGCTGTTTTTT. Translation: CSARAPGGGTGELFF.

This clonotype was counted a few times. This chain uses TRBV14 with TRBJ1-6; tentative D call: TRBD1 (6 bases). V was pared by 3 bases and J by 10 bases, with 13 bases between. CDR1 and CDR2 from the germline V gene are SGHDN and FVKESK. CDR3 length: 14 amino acids. This CDR3 reads CASSHRAGDSPLHF. The CDR3 DNA follows: TGTGCCAGCAGCCATAGGGCAGGGGACTCACCCCTCCACTTT.

This chain uses TRBV6-1 with TRBJ1-6; the match to TRBD1 covers 7 bases. The CDR3 consists of 14 residues. CDR1 MNHNS and CDR2 SASEGT come from the germline V gene. V shed 6 bases and J 7 bases; nucleotides not matched to a gene: 6. The CDR3 region is CASRPQGVNSPLHF. The CDR3 DNA is TGTGCCAGCAGACCCCAGGGGGTGAATTCACCCCTCCACTTT.

This clonotype occurred many times. The chain uses TRBV12-3 or TRBV12-4 and TRBJ2-2; D is unclear. The CDR3 totals 13 residues. V lost 6 bases and J 7 bases, leaving 12 bases between the germline ends. CDR3 bases: TGTGCCAGCAGCGACTCTCCTAGCGGGGAGCTGTTTTTT. Its translation is CASSDSPSGELFF.

This clonotype was counted a few times. The rearrangement links TRBV10-3 to TRBJ2-3; 8 bases map to TRBD1. The CDR3 contains 14 residues. Germline lookup yields CDR1 ENHRY and CDR2 SYGVKD. The V gene end was trimmed by 6 bases and the J gene end by 0 bases; junction bases not matched to a gene: 2. CDR3 amino acids: CAIRGQDSTDTQYF. The CDR3 DNA reads as TGTGCCATCAGGGGACAGGATAGCACAGATACGCAGTATTTT.

V usage is TRBV29-1 and J usage is TRBJ2-7; D might be TRBD2 (6 bases). This CDR3 is 14 amino acids long. The ends were cut back, 5 bases at V and 7 bases at J, with 21 bases in the middle. Germline V gene sequence: CDR1 SQVTM, CDR2 ANQGSEA. CDR3: CSVSPRLEAGEQYF. Written as DNA, the CDR3 is TGCAGCGTTTCACCCCGACTAGAGGCGGGTGAGCAGTACTTC.

This clonotype was recorded many times. This rearrangement joins TRBV5-1 to TRBJ1-1; D gene unclear. The V end lost 0 bases, the J end lost 1 base, and 22 bases lay between the germline ends. Germline CDR1 and CDR2: SGHRS and YFSETQ. The CDR3 contains 19 residues. In nucleotides, the CDR3 is TGCGCCAGCAGCTTGGCAAAGGTCATGGGGTCGGCAGGGAACACTGAAGCTTTCTTT. Residues: CASSLAKVMGSAGNTEAFF.

The gene calls are TRBV7-9 and TRBJ2-7; TRBD1 or TRBD2 may be the D gene (5 bases each). Germline V gene sequence: CDR1 SEHNR, CDR2 FQNEAQ (reference sequence). The CDR3 has 14 residues. V lost 5 bases to trimming and J lost 4 bases, with 15 bases between them. CDR3 in DNA: TGTGCCAGCAGCCCCCCGGGGCCAGCATACGAGCAGTACTTC. Translation: CASSPPGPAYEQYF. The variable domain in full, completed from reference TRBV7-9 and TRBJ2-7, reads DTGVSQNPRHKITKRGQNVTFRCDPISEHNRLYWYRQTLGQGPEFLTYFQNEAQLEKSRLLSDRFSAERPKGSFSTLEIQRTEQGDSAMYLCASSPPGPAYEQYFGPGTRLTVT.

The chain combines TRBV24-1 with TRBJ2-3; no definite D call. The length of the CDR3 is 15 residues. V gave up 5 bases and J gave up 0 bases, with 11 bases separating them. Germline V CDR1 and CDR2: KGHDR, SFDVKD. DNA of the CDR3: TGTGCCACCAGTGGGCGGACGACCAGCACAGATACGCAGTATTTT. Translated, it gives CATSGRTTSTDTQYF.